A selection of T cell receptor beta chains follows, all from one sample in a study of blood T cell repertoires in COVID-19. The protocol was immunoSEQ multiplex PCR, while the TCRdb copy is restricted to in-frame clones and leaves out a portion. In the table there are 35,000 to 40,000 clones, roughly 75% of which are singletons. Sequencing input: peripheral blood. The receptors here all came from a man aged 80 or over with active or convalescent COVID-19. Both conserved end residues are part of each CDR3. D genes are given only for firm matches. Rows may omit the clone size; those that give it use once, few, many or a size class.

length | D | J | size | V | DNA | CDR3
11 | TRBD2 | TRBJ2-7 | - | TRBV29-1 | TGCAGCGTCGGGACTAGCTACGAGCAGTACTTC | CSVGTSYEQYF
13 | - | TRBJ1-5 | once | TRBV28 | TGTGCCAGCAGTCCGTTAAGGGGTCAGCCCCAGCATTTT | CASSPLRGQPQHF
11 | - | TRBJ1-2 | medium-sized | TRBV29-1 | TGCAGCGTTGAAGGACAGGAGAGCTACACCTTC | CSVEGQESYTF
14 | TRBD1 | TRBJ1-2 | - | TRBV9 | TGTGCCAGCAGCCTGTTGGGACAGGGTGAGGGCTACACCTTC | CASSLLGQGEGYTF
15 | TRBD2 | TRBJ2-2 | - | TRBV23-1 | TGCGCCAGCAGTCAGCGGGGGGAAAACACCGGGGAGCTGTTTTTT | CASSQRGENTGELFF
16 | - | TRBJ1-2 | - | TRBV18 | TGTGCCAGCTCACCTTCGAGGGAGCCCCTCGTTCTTGGCTACACCTTC | CASSPSREPLVLGYTF
14 | - | TRBJ2-2 | - | TRBV6-5 | TGTGCCAGCAGTTCCTCCCGGTACACCGGGGAGCTGTTTTTT | CASSSSRYTGELFF
17 | TRBD2 | TRBJ2-7 | - | TRBV6-2/TRBV6-3 | TGTGCCAGCAGCTCGGGAACTCTAGCGGGGAATACCTACGAGCAGTACTTC | CASSSGTLAGNTYEQYF
17 | TRBD1 | TRBJ2-7 | - | TRBV10-2 | TGCGCCAGCAGTGAATGGACAGGGGGCGTCGGCTCCTACGAGCAGTACTTC | CASSEWTGGVGSYEQYF
13 | - | TRBJ1-2 | - | TRBV7-9 | TGTGCCAGCAGTCAGGCACTGAACTATGGCTACACCTTC | CASSQALNYGYTF
13 | TRBD2 | TRBJ2-1 | - | TRBV28 | TGTGCCAGCGGGACTATAATCTACAATGAGCAGTTCTTC | CASGTIIYNEQFF
17 | TRBD1 | TRBJ1-3 | - | TRBV18 | TGTGCCAGCTCACCGGGACAGGGGGCTACAGCTGGAAACACCATATATTTT | CASSPGQGATAGNTIYF
16 | TRBD1 | TRBJ2-7 | once | TRBV11-1 | TGTGCCAGCAGCTTACCCAGGGGGCGCGGATCCTACGAGCAGTACTTC | CASSLPRGRGSYEQYF
13 | - | TRBJ2-1 | - | TRBV12-3/TRBV12-4 | TGTGCCAGCAGTAAGGCAGAACAGGGTGAGCAGTTCTTC | CASSKAEQGEQFF
14 | - | TRBJ2-7 | once | TRBV7-2 | TGTGCCAGCAGCTCCTCCCGCGGAGGCCACGAGCAGTACTTC | CASSSSRGGHEQYF
15 | TRBD2 | TRBJ2-7 | once | TRBV11-2 | TGTGCCAGCAGCTACAGAACACTAGCGGGAAACGAGCAGTACTTC | CASSYRTLAGNEQYF
17 | TRBD1 | TRBJ1-6 | - | TRBV6-2/TRBV6-3 | TGTGCCAGCAGCCCTTTGGGACAGGGTATCGATAATTCACCCCTCCACTTT | CASSPLGQGIDNSPLHF
11 | - | TRBJ2-5 | - | TRBV20-1 | TGCAGTGCTCAATACGGAGAGACCCAGTACTTC | CSAQYGETQYF
15 | - | TRBJ1-3 | few | TRBV18 | TGTGCCAGCTCACTTGACAGTTACTCTGGAAACACCATATATTTT | CASSLDSYSGNTIYF
15 | - | TRBJ2-4 | - | TRBV28 | TGTGCCAGCACCCAGGCGACCAACCGCAGGGGCATTCAGTACTTC | CASTQATNRRGIQYF